Below, 5 T cell receptor beta chains from the same sample are listed, as sequenced in a study of cytomegalovirus exposure and HLA in healthy donors (dated by TCRdb to 2016 to 2017). The library was made by the immunoSEQ multiplex PCR assay. In TCRdb, the immuneACCESS table is reduced to in-frame sequences with V and J assigned. These tables do not hold every clone; where another copy was compared, an unresolved V gene accounts for under half, and the others remain unexplained. The sample has about 55,000 clones on record, more than 80% of them singletons. 2.5% to 3.5% of the sample goes to the ten largest clones. Sequenced sample: PBMCs. The receptors here all came from a man aged 18 to 35 in good health and CMV-seronegative.

This rearrangement joins TRBV9 to TRBJ2-3; 7 bases map to TRBD2. Trimming at V came to 2 bases and at J to 6 bases, leaving 9 bases not matched to a gene. CDR3 length equals 15 residues. Per the germline V gene, CDR1 is SGDLS and CDR2 is YYNGEE. The CDR3 sequence: CASSVGRDYRDTQYF. CDR3 in DNA: TGTGCCAGCAGCGTTGGGAGGGACTACCGGGATACGCAGTATTTT.

The chain recombines TRBV15 with TRBJ2-5; D perhaps matches TRBD1 (6 bases). The CDR3 sequence is 14 residues long. Germline V gives CDR1 LNHNV, CDR2 YYDKDF (reference sequence). Trimming left V 4 bases short and J 7 bases short, with 16 bases between. The DNA of the CDR3 is TGTGCCACCAGCATCCTACAGGGTCCGGCGACCCAGTACTTC. Translation gives CATSILQGPATQYF.

This rearrangement joins TRBV25-1 to TRBJ1-2, with TRBD1 matching over 7 bases. The CDR3 length is 13 residues. Germline V lookup: CDR1 MGHDK, CDR2 SYGVNS. Losses at the gene ends were 4 bases for V and 4 bases for J; bases not matched to a gene: 3. This CDR3 reads CASSGQGSYGYTF. The CDR3 DNA reads TGTGCCAGCAGTGGACAGGGTTCCTATGGCTACACCTTC.

The CDR3 spells CASSLSADRDYEQYF. CDR3 DNA sequence: TGTGCCAGCAGTTTATCTGCCGACAGGGACTACGAGCAGTACTTC. The genes are TRBV27 and TRBJ2-7; 7 nucleotides line up with TRBD1. Germline V gene lookup returns CDR1 MNHEY and CDR2 SMNVEV (reference sequence). After removal of 0 bases from V and 3 bases from J, the junction contained 5 bases not matched to a gene. The CDR3 totals 15 residues.

The chain joins TRBV4-1 to TRBJ2-7, with 7 nucleotides matching TRBD2. The trim removed 1 base at V and 5 bases at J, leaving 2 bases unmatched. Germline loops: CDR1 MGHRA, CDR2 YSYEKL. The CDR3 length is 13 residues. The CDR3 bases are TGCGCCAGCAGCCAAGTGGCGGGGGACGAGCAGTACTTC. Residues: CASSQVAGDEQYF.